The entry below describes one T cell receptor (beta chain). What this receptor recognizes is not known. Base qualities are not at hand, and no much larger clone is one base apart. This specimen belongs to a study of blood T cell repertoires in COVID-19 (dated by TCRdb to 2019 to 2021). About the investigation overall: Samples from collaborators originated in the United States, Italy and Spain and spanned both the acute and convalescent phases of COVID-19. The prospective study material was composed of cDNA or gDNA derived from T cells, B-cell-depleted T cells, or PBMCs. Subjects who had been exposed to COVID-19, were actively infected with it, or had recovered from it provided the deeply sampled blood TCRbeta repertoires that made up the dataset. The repertoires were made available in a free public database intended to serve as a resource for research on the immune response to SARS-CoV-2. The samples were drawn from the first 160 participants of the ongoing ImmuneRACE study and from 1,254 subjects provided by 6 global collaborators. A de-identified subject ID, COVID-19 status, age in years and sex were almost always included in the sample metadata. Where available, HLA class I and class II types were obtained from metadata supplied by the sample provider rather than from assay-based typing. General findings and caveats noted by the study authors: The amount of clinical and demographic metadata varied by source and participant and was provided uncurated.

Collaborating institutions collected whole blood in K2EDTA tubes following their own protocols. Collaborator samples were shipped for TCRbeta analysis as frozen whole blood, isolated PBMCs, or DNA extracted from either sample type. TCRbeta CDR3 regions were amplified from genomic DNA by means of the immunoSEQ Assay, a bias-controlled multiplex PCR. From the authors' description of their analysis: Within the assay, amplification of reference gene primers was used to estimate how many nucleated cells each sample contained. To quantify the absolute abundance of each unique TCRbeta CDR3 rearrangement, sequence reads were collapsed and filtered. Productive Simpson clonality was computed per sample as the square root of Simpson's diversity index over productive rearrangements. TCRdb re-hosts the immuneACCESS table, in-frame sequences only. Its copies lack some clones; in the studies checked, an unresolved V gene accounts for under half of them, and the cause for the rest is not known. From that table come the V and J calls and clone size; the DNA was used to work out D and trimming. The sample table holds about 150,000 clones, of which roughly 72% were seen once. The biggest ten clones account for about 3.8% of the sample.

The sequence was obtained from a woman of 80 years or more with acute or convalescent COVID-19. The sequencing sample was made of peripheral blood.

The DNA sequence is as follows: TGCAGCGTTGAAATACAGGGTGGCAATGAGCAGTTCTTC. This yields the protein CSVEIQGGNEQFF. In this chain, TRBV29-1 is recombined with TRBJ2-1; the best D guess is TRBD1, with 6 bases matching. The germline V gene yields SQVTM for CDR1 and ANQGSEA for CDR2. The junction carries 11 bases between V and J, which are trimmed by 2 bases and 6 bases respectively. From the cysteine through the phenylalanine, the CDR3 covers 13 amino acids. Just the 39-base CDR3 DNA is kept, in frame starting at base 1.